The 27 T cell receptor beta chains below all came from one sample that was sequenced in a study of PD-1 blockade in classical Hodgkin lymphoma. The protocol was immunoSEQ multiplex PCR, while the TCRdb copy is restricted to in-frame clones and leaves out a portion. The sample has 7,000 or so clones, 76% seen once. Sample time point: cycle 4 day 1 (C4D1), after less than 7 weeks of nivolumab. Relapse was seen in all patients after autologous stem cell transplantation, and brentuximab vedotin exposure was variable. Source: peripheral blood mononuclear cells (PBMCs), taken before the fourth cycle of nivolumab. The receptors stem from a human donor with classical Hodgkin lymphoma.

The CDR3 protein is CASSGPSGAGGDTEAFF. Written as DNA, the CDR3 is TGTGCCAGCAGTGGCCCAAGCGGGGCGGGGGGGGACACTGAAGCTTTCTTT. This chain links TRBV28 with TRBJ1-1; D is possibly TRBD1 (5 bases). The germline gives CDR1 MDHEN, CDR2 SYDVKM. The CDR3 has 17 residues. Trimming cost V 5 bases and J 3 bases, with 22 bases left between them.

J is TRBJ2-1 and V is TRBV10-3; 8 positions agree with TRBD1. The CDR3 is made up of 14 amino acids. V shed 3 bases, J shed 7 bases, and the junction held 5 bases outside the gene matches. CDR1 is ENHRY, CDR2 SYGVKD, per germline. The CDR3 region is CAISEGQGSNEQFF. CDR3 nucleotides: TGTGCCATCAGTGAAGGACAGGGATCGAATGAGCAGTTCTTC.

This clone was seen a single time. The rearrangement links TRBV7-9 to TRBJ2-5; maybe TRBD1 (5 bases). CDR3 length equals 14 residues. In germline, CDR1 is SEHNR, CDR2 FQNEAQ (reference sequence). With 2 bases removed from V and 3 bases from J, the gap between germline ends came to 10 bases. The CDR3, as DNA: TGTGCCAGCAGCTTAACCTTAGGGGAAGAGACCCAGTACTTC. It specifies CASSLTLGEETQYF.

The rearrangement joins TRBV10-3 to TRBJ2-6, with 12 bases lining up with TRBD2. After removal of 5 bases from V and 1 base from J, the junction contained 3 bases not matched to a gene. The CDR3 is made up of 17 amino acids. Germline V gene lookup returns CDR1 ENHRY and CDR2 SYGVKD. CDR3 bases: TGTGCCATCAGTTGGACTAGCGGGACATCTGGGGCCAACGTCCTGACTTTC. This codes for CAISWTSGTSGANVLTF.

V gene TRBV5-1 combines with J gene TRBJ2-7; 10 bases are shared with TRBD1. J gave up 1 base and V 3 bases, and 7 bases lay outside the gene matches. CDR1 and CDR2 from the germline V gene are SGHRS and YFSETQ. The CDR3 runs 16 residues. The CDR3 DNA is TGCGCCAGCAGCTCGGGACGGACAGGGGGGTCCTACGAGCAGTACTTC. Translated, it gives CASSSGRTGGSYEQYF.

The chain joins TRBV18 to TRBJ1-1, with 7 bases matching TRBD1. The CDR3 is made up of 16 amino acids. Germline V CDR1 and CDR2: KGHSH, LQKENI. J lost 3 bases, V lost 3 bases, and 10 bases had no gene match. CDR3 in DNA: TGTGCCAGCTCACCGGGTTCCAGGGGGAAGGACACTGAAGCTTTCTTT. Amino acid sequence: CASSPGSRGKDTEAFF. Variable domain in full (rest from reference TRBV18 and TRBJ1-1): NAGVMQNPRHLVRRRGQEARLRCSPMKGHSHVYWYRQLPEEGLKFMVYLQKENIIDESGMPKERFSAEFPKEGPSILRIQQVVRGDSAAYFCASSPGSRGKDTEAFFGQGTRLTVV.

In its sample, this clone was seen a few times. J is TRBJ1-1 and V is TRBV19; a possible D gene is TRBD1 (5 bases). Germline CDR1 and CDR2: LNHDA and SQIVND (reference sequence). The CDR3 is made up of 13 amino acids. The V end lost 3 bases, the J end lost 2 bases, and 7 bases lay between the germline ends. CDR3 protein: CASSIRGNTEAFF. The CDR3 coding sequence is TGTGCCAGTAGTATTAGGGGAAACACTGAAGCTTTCTTT.

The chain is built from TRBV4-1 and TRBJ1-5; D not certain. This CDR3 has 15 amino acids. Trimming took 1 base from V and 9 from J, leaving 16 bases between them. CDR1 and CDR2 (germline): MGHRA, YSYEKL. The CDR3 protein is CASSQGDGALTPQHF. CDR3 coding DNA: TGCGCCAGCAGCCAAGGAGACGGCGCTTTAACGCCCCAGCATTTT.

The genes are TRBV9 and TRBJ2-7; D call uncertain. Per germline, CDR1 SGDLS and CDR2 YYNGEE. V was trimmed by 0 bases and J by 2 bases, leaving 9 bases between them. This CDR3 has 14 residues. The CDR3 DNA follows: TGTGCCAGCAGCGTAGCTCAGCCTCCCTACGAGCAGTACTTC. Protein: CASSVAQPPYEQYF.

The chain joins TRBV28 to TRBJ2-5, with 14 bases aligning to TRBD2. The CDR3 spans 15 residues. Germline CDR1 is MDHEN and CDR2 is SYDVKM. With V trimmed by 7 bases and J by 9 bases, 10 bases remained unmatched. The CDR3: CASTPPTSGRDAQYF. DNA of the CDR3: TGTGCCAGCACCCCTCCGACTAGCGGGAGGGACGCCCAGTACTTC.

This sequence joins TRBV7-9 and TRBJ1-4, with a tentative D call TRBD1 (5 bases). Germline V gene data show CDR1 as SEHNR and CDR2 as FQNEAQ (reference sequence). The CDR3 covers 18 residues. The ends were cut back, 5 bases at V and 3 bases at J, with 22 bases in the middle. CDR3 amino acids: CASSPGRMQGGSNEKLFF. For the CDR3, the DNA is TGTGCCAGCAGCCCAGGGAGAATGCAGGGAGGCTCTAATGAAAAACTGTTTTTT.

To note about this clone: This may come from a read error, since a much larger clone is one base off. CDR3 nucleotides: TGTGCCAGCATAGGGAACACTGAAGCTTTCTTT. Its protein product is CASIGNTEAFF. The chain links TRBV2 to TRBJ1-1; D is undetermined. This CDR3 is built from 11 residues. Trimming removed 7 bases at V and 1 base at J, with 4 bases between. CDR1 and CDR2 (germline): SNHLY, FYNNEI. Full variable domain (remainder filled in from reference TRBV2 and TRBJ1-1): EPEVTQTPSHQVTQMGQEVILRCVPISNHLYFYWYRQILGQKVEFLVSFYNNEISEKSEIFDDQFSVERPDGSNFTLKIRSTKLEDSAMYFCASIGNTEAFFGQGTRLTVV.

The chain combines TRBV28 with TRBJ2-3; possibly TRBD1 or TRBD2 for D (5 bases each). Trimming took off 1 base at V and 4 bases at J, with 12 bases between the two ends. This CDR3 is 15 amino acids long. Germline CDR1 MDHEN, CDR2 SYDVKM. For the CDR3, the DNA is TGTGCCAGCAGTTTATCCGGGACGAGCGCAGATACGCAGTATTTT. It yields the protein CASSLSGTSADTQYF.

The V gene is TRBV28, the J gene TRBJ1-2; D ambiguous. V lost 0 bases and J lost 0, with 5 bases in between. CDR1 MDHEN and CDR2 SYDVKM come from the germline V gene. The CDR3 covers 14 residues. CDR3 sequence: CASSLWTPNYGYTF. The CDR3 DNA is TGTGCCAGCAGTTTATGGACCCCTAACTATGGCTACACCTTC.

The CDR3 protein is CASNGLAGAGIEQYF. Written as DNA, the CDR3 is TGTGCCAGCAATGGTCTAGCGGGAGCGGGGATCGAGCAGTACTTC. The V call is TRBV2, the J call TRBJ2-7; TRBD2 agrees at 10 bases. Trimming cost V 7 bases and J 6 bases; bases outside gene matches: 12. The CDR3 spans 15 residues. The germline CDR1 and CDR2 sequences are SNHLY and FYNNEI.

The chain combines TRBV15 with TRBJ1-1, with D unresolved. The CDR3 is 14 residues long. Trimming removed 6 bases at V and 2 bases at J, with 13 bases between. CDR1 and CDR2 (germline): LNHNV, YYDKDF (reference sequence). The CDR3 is CATSIRTVNTEAFF. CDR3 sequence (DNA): TGTGCCACCAGTATTCGGACGGTAAACACTGAAGCTTTCTTT.

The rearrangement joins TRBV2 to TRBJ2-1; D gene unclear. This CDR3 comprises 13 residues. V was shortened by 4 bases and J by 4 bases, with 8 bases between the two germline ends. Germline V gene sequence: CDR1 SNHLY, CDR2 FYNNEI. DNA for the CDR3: TGTGCCAGCAGTGCCTCCAGATACAATGAGCAGTTCTTC. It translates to CASSASRYNEQFF. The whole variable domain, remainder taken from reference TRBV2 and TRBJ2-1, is EPEVTQTPSHQVTQMGQEVILRCVPISNHLYFYWYRQILGQKVEFLVSFYNNEISEKSEIFDDQFSVERPDGSNFTLKIRSTKLEDSAMYFCASSASRYNEQFFGPGTRLTVL.

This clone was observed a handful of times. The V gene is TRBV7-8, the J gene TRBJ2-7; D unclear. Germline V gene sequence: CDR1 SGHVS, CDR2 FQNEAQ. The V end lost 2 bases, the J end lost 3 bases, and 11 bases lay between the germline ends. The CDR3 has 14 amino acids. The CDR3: CASSLMGSGYEQYF. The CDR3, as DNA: TGTGCCAGCAGCTTAATGGGGTCCGGCTACGAGCAGTACTTC.

CDR3 DNA: TGTGCCAGCAGTTACAGCTCCTATAATTCACCCCTCCACTTT. This codes for CASSYSSYNSPLHF. J is TRBJ1-6 and V is TRBV7-3, with D unresolved. The CDR3 contains 14 residues. V dropped 6 bases and J dropped 0 bases, with 6 bases sitting between them. Germline V CDR1 and CDR2: SGHTA, FQGTGA.

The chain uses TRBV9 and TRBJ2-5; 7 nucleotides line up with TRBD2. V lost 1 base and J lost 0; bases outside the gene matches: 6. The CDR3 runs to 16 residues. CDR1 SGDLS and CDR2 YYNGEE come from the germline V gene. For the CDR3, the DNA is TGTGCCAGCAGCGTAAGTCCTAGCGGAGACCAAGAGACCCAGTACTTC. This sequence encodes CASSVSPSGDQETQYF.

CDR3 region: CASSSLGQPTYEQYF. The CDR3 DNA follows: TGTGCCAGCAGCTCACTGGGCCAGCCGACCTACGAGCAGTACTTC. The chain employs TRBV5-6 and TRBJ2-7; D is undetermined. The germline gives CDR1 SGHDT, CDR2 YYEEEE. The CDR3 is made up of 15 amino acids. V lost 3 bases and J lost 2, with 15 bases in between.

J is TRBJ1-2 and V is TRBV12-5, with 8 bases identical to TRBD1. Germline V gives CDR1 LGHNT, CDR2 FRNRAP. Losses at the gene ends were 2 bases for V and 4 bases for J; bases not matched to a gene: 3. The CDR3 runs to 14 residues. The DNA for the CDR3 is TGTGCTAGTGGTTTGCAGGGGGCGGGCTATGGCTACACCTTC. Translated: CASGLQGAGYGYTF.

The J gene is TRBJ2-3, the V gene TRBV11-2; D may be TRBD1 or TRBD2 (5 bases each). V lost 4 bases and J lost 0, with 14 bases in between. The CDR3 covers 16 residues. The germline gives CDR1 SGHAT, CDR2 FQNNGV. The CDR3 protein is CASSSSPRDSTDTQYF. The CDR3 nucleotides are TGTGCCAGCAGCTCATCACCCCGGGACAGCACAGATACGCAGTATTTT.

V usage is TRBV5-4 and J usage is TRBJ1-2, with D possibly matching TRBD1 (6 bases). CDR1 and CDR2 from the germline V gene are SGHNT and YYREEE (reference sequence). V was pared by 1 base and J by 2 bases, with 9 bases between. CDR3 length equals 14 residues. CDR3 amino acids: CASSLTGLNYGYTF. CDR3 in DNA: TGTGCCAGCAGCTTGACAGGGTTGAACTATGGCTACACCTTC.

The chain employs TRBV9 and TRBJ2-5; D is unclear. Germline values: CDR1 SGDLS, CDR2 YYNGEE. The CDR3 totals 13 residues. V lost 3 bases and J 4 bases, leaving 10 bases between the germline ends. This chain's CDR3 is CASSAHGRETQYF. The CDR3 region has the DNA TGTGCCAGCAGCGCCCATGGACGAGAGACCCAGTACTTC.

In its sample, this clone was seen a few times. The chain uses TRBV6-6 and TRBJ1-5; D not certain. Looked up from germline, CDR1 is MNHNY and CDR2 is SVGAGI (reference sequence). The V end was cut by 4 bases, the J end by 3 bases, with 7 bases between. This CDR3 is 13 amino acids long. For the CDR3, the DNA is TGTGCCAGCAGTTGGGTCCTCAATCAGCCCCAGCATTTT. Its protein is CASSWVLNQPQHF.

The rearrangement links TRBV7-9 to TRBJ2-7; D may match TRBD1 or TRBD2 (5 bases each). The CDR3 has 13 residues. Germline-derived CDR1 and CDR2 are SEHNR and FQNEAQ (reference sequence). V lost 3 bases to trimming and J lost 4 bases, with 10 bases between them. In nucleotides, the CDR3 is TGTGCCAGCAGCTTTTTGGGGGTGTACGAGCAGTACTTC. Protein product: CASSFLGVYEQYF.